The T cell receptor (beta chain) described here comes from a study of vaccination and CD4 T cells after COVID-19. Study at large: Comprising six males and four females, the convalescent participants counted two Hispanic individuals among them.

Sequenced with the Oncomine TCR Beta short-read assay was DNA taken from cultured CD4+ T cells. Via MiXCR, TCRdb re-called the PCR reads, giving one row per CDR3 protein. The table has approximately 14,000 distinct CDR3 sequences, around half seen once. Treatment defined: roughly ten-day PBMC culture with coronavirus spike peptide pools or control peptides (ViraFEST assay). Of note for this clonotype: Its matching antigen is unknown.

Trimming stripped 2 bases from V and 5 bases from J, with 14 bases between. Germline V gene lookup returns CDR1 KGHDR and CDR2 SFDVKD. The CDR3 consists of 16 residues. The sequence came from a human donor who had recovered from COVID-19. The chain employs TRBV24-1 and TRBJ2-2; D unresolved. Source material: CD4+ T cells from blood, cultured in vitro. The CDR3 spells CATSDSGSWATGELFF. The CDR3 coding sequence is TGTGCCACCAGTGATTCCGGCAGTTGGGCTACCGGGGAGCTGTTTTTT.